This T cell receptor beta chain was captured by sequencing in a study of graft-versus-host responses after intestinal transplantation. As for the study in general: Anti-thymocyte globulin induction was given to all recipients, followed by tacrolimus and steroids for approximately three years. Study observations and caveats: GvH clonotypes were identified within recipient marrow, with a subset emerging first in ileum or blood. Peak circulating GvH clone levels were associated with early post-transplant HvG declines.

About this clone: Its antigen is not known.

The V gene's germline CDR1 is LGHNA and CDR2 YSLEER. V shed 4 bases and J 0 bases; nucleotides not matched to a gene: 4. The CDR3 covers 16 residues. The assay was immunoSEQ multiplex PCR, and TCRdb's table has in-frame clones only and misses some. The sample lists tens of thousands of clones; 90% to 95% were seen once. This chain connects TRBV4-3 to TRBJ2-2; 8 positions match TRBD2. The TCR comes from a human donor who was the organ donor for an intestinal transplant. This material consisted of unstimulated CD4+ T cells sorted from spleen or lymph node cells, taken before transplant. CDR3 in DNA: TGCGCCAGCAGCCCTCGGGGGGGCTCGAACACCGGGGAGCTGTTTTTT. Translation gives CASSPRGGSNTGELFF.